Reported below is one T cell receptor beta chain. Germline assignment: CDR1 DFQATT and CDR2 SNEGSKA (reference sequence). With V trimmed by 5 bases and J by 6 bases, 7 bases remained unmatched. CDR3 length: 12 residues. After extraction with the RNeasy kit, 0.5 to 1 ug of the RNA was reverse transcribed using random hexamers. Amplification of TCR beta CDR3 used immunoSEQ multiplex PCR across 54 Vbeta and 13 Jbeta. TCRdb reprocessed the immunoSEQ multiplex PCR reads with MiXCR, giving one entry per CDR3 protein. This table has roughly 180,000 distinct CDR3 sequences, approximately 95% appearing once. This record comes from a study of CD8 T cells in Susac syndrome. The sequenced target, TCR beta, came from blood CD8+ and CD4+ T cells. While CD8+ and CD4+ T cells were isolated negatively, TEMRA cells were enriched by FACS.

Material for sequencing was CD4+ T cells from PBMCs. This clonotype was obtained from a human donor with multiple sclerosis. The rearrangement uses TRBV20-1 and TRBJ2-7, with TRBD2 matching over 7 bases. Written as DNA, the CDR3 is TGCAGTGCTTCCCCAGCGGGAAGCGAGCAGTACTTC. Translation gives CSASPAGSEQYF.